This TCR beta chain was found in a study of T cell responses to AZD1222 COVID-19 vaccine. Study-level points and caveats: Most donors were white British, females outnumbered males, and clonal diversity was possibly underestimated. Seropositivity was recorded at baseline in only 6 or 7 AZD1222 recipients. Increases in Spike-specific TCR breadth and depth were seen after two AZD1222 doses. There were vaccine-associated CD4 TCRs across spike, dominant at 160-218 and 743-854.

The method was immunoSEQ multiplex PCR; TCRdb's version includes in-frame clones alone and lacks a portion of them. The sample has 200,000 or so clones, 85% to 90% seen once. This clone was detected once. What it binds is unknown. Source: peripheral blood, taken on day 0 of AZD1222 vaccination. This TCR was sampled from an adult in good health.

The CDR3 sequence: CASSLSGLYGYTF. The DNA for the CDR3 is TGTGCCAGCAGCTTGTCAGGACTCTATGGCTACACCTTC. This rearrangement joins TRBV7-8 to TRBJ1-2; no definite D call. Trimming took off 3 bases at V and 4 bases at J, with 9 bases between the two ends. The CDR3 consists of 13 residues. CDR1 and CDR2 from the germline V gene are SGHVS and FQNEAQ. The full variable domain, completed using reference TRBV7-8 and TRBJ1-2, is GAGVSQSPRYKVAKRGQDVALRCDPISGHVSLFWYQQALGQGPEFLTYFQNEAQLDKSGLPSDRFFAERPEGSVSTLKIQRTQQEDSAVYLCASSLSGLYGYTFGSGTRLTVV.